A single T cell receptor beta chain is shown here with its context. This sample is part of a study of T cell responses to AZD1222 COVID-19 vaccine. The germline V gene encodes CDR1 MDHEN and CDR2 SYDVKM. This CDR3 is built from 13 residues. V lost 2 bases and J 10 bases, leaving 12 bases between the germline ends. Assay used: immunoSEQ multiplex PCR; TCRdb lists only in-frame clones, some missing. The sample has about 120,000 clones; 65% to 90% are singletons. The starting material was peripheral blood, obtained on day 0 of AZD1222 vaccination. This clonotype originated in an adult in good health. The V call is TRBV28, the J call TRBJ2-1, with TRBD2 as a possible D gene (5 bases). CDR3 bases: TGTGCCAGCAGTTTAGACGGGGTGTGGGAGCAGTTCTTC. This translates into CASSLDGVWEQFF.